The 17 T cell receptor beta chains presented below share a single source sample, sequenced in a study of cytomegalovirus exposure and HLA in healthy donors. The study ran its PCR with 60 Vbeta and 13 Jbeta primers. Repertoires were generated with immunoSEQ multiplex PCR, while TCRdb's copy carries only in-frame clones and drops some. The data contain 150,000 to 200,000 clones, 77% of them seen just once; the ten biggest clones take up about 1.5%. The sample taken for sequencing was PBMCs. The receptors shown here come from a woman in her thirties in good health and CMV-seropositive.

This clone was detected a few times. J is TRBJ1-4 and V is TRBV18; a possible D gene is TRBD1 (6 bases). The CDR3 has 16 amino acids. Germline V gene sequence: CDR1 KGHSH, CDR2 LQKENI. The V gene lost 3 bases and the J gene lost 4 bases, with 15 bases spanning the gap. The CDR3 here is CASSPTRGAGNEKLFF. CDR3 DNA: TGTGCCAGCTCACCCACGCGGGGGGCGGGTAATGAAAAACTGTTTTTT.

This clone turned up a few times. V usage is TRBV2 and J usage is TRBJ2-7; TRBD1 is a possible D gene (5 bases). Between the trimmed V and J ends, which lost 3 bases and 7 bases, there was a span of 16 bases. In germline, CDR1 is SNHLY, CDR2 FYNNEI. This CDR3 has 14 residues. CDR3 region: CASSDDSVIGEQYF. Here the CDR3 DNA reads TGTGCCAGCAGTGACGACAGTGTCATAGGGGAGCAGTACTTC.

This clone has only one observation. The genes are TRBV28 and TRBJ1-4, with 9 bases fitting TRBD1. Trimming at V came to 7 bases and at J to 8 bases, leaving 2 bases not matched to a gene. CDR1 and CDR2 from the germline V gene are MDHEN and SYDVKM. The CDR3 runs to 12 residues. The CDR3 loop is CASMGTGEKLFF. The CDR3 DNA follows: TGTGCCAGCATGGGGACAGGGGAAAAACTGTTTTTT.

The chain uses TRBV2 and TRBJ2-1, with D unclear. This CDR3 has 14 residues. The V and J ends lost 3 bases and 0 bases respectively, with 6 bases between them. CDR1 is SNHLY, CDR2 FYNNEI, per germline. CDR3 sequence reads: CASSDGSSYNEQFF. CDR3 DNA sequence: TGTGCCAGCAGTGATGGTAGCTCCTACAATGAGCAGTTCTTC.

The chain combines TRBV28 with TRBJ1-5; possibly TRBD1 for D (5 bases). V gave up 6 bases and J gave up 12 bases, with 15 bases separating them. Germline CDR1 is MDHEN and CDR2 is SYDVKM. The CDR3 covers 12 residues. Written as DNA, the CDR3 is TGTGCCAGCAGGTCCCGGGGGAAGGTCCAGCATTTT. It specifies CASRSRGKVQHF.

This clone was observed a handful of times. The chain carries TRBV6-5 and TRBJ2-2; 9 bases are shared with TRBD1. This CDR3 region has 15 residues. Germline CDR1 reads MNHEY; CDR2 reads SVGAGI. V lost 5 bases, J lost 2 bases, and 3 bases stayed unmatched. CDR3 residues: CASSLTGGNTGELFF. As DNA, the CDR3 is TGTGCCAGCAGTCTTACAGGGGGCAACACCGGGGAGCTGTTTTTT.

The CDR3 is CASSLVGTPHETQYF. CDR3 in DNA: TGTGCCAGCAGCTTGGTCGGGACTCCCCATGAGACCCAGTACTTC. This chain links TRBV5-6 with TRBJ2-5, with D possibly TRBD2 on 6 matching bases. The CDR3 consists of 15 residues. The V and J ends lost 0 bases and 5 bases respectively, with 14 bases between them. Germline CDR1 SGHDT, CDR2 YYEEEE.

The genes are TRBV5-6 and TRBJ2-1; 8 bases are shared with TRBD2. Per the germline V gene, CDR1 is SGHDT and CDR2 is YYEEEE. V shed 3 bases, J shed 7 bases, and the junction held 6 bases outside the gene matches. The CDR3 is 14 amino acids. The CDR3 is CASSSGREENEQFF. The CDR3, as DNA: TGTGCCAGCAGCTCCGGGCGGGAGGAAAATGAGCAGTTCTTC.

The chain recombines TRBV27 with TRBJ2-7; 8 bases agree with TRBD1. The V gene end was trimmed by 5 bases and the J gene end by 1 base; junction bases not matched to a gene: 10. This CDR3 region has 16 residues. CDR1 MNHEY and CDR2 SMNVEV come from the germline V gene (reference sequence). CDR3 protein: CASSPERGTGSYEQYF. CDR3 nucleotides: TGTGCCAGCAGTCCCGAAAGGGGGACAGGATCCTACGAGCAGTACTTC.

The CDR3 is CASTTPPAGGLGGELFF. The CDR3 region has the DNA TGTGCCAGCACCACCCCGCCCGCGGGGGGGCTGGGCGGGGAGCTGTTTTTT. The V and J genes are TRBV9 and TRBJ2-2; 9 bases align to TRBD2. There are 17 residues in the CDR3. Germline V CDR1 and CDR2: SGDLS, YYNGEE. V dropped 6 bases and J dropped 7; count of bases not matched to a gene: 16.

This clone was counted once. The chain has TRBV4-2 and TRBJ1-4; 7 bases agree with TRBD1. Trimming took 3 bases from V and 8 from J; bases not matched to a gene: 15. Germline lookup yields CDR1 LGHNA and CDR2 YNFKEQ. The CDR3 is 17 amino acids. The CDR3 DNA is TGTGCCAGCAGCCAGACGTTTTCCGGGACAGAGGTAGAAAAACTGTTTTTT. This translates into CASSQTFSGTEVEKLFF.

V and J are TRBV5-4 and TRBJ2-1; no definite D call. V lost 5 bases and J 7 bases, leaving 13 bases between the germline ends. Germline CDR1 and CDR2: SGHNT and YYREEE (reference sequence). CDR3 length equals 13 residues. The DNA for the CDR3 is TGTGCCAGCAGACCCGTCCCCGGGAATGAGCAGTTCTTC. Protein product: CASRPVPGNEQFF.

The gene calls are TRBV6-6 and TRBJ2-1; possibly TRBD2 for D (6 bases). The germline V gene encodes CDR1 MNHNY and CDR2 SVGAGI (reference sequence). This CDR3 is built from 12 residues. The V gene lost 8 bases and the J gene lost 8 bases, with 13 bases spanning the gap. CDR3 protein: CASGGLAYEQFF. DNA of the CDR3: TGTGCCAGCGGTGGTCTAGCGTATGAGCAGTTCTTC.

The chain links TRBV27 to TRBJ2-3; TRBD1 aligns across 12 bases. With 5 bases clipped from V and 2 bases from J, the junction kept 5 bases outside the gene matches. This CDR3 comprises 16 residues. The V gene's germline CDR1 is MNHEY and CDR2 SMNVEV (reference sequence). The chain's CDR3 is CASSGDRGRPTDTQYF. In nucleotides, the CDR3 is TGTGCCAGCAGTGGGGACAGGGGGCGCCCCACAGATACGCAGTATTTT.

V usage is TRBV2 and J usage is TRBJ1-2; 7 bases line up with TRBD1. The V segment lost 5 bases and the J segment 7 bases; nucleotides outside the gene matches: 7. Germline CDR1 SNHLY, CDR2 FYNNEI. The CDR3 sequence is 13 residues long. CDR3 region: CASSPTGSGGYTF. CDR3 sequence (DNA): TGTGCCAGCAGTCCGACAGGGAGCGGTGGCTACACCTTC.

V gene TRBV7-3 combines with J gene TRBJ2-5; D is possibly TRBD1 (6 bases). The V end lost 3 bases, the J end lost 5 bases, and 19 bases lay between the germline ends. The CDR3 has 16 residues. Germline V CDR1 and CDR2: SGHTA, FQGTGA. Here the CDR3 reads CASSFTGHRTTETQYF. CDR3 bases: TGTGCCAGCAGCTTCACGGGACACCGGACGACGGAGACCCAGTACTTC.

The chain links TRBV5-1 to TRBJ2-3, with unresolved D. The CDR3 contains 13 residues. Germline CDR1 reads SGHRS; CDR2 reads YFSETQ. V lost 1 base to trimming and J lost 4 bases, with 7 bases between them. The CDR3 region is CASSLSGPDTQYF. The DNA of the CDR3 is TGCGCCAGCAGCTTGTCAGGTCCAGATACGCAGTATTTT.